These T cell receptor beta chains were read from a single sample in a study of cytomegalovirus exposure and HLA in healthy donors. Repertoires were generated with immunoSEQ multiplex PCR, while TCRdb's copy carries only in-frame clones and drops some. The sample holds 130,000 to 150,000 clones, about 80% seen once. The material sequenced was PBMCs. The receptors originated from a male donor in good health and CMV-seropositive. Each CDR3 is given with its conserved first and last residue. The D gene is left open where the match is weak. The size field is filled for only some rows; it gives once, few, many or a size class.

CDR3: CASSQVGGRATETQYF
DNA: TGCGCCAGCAGCCAAGTCGGCGGGAGGGCCACTGAGACCCAGTACTTC
V: TRBV4-3
D: TRBD2
J: TRBJ2-5
size: .

CDR3: CAISELGSTSAKTREKSFHEQYF
DNA: TGTGCCATCAGTGAGTTGGGTAGCACTTCGGCCAAGACCCGGGAAAAAAGCTTCCACGAGCAGTACTTC
V: TRBV10-3
D: .
J: TRBJ2-7
size: .

CDR3: CASSSPETSTDTQYF
DNA: TGTGCCAGCAGCTCCCCGGAGACTAGCACGGATACGCAGTATTTT
V: TRBV13
D: TRBD2
J: TRBJ2-3
size: .

CDR3: CATLNRGWTYNEQFF
DNA: TGTGCCACACTTAACAGGGGGTGGACTTACAATGAGCAGTTCTTC
V: TRBV10-3
D: TRBD1
J: TRBJ2-1
size: .

CDR3: CASSSIAEQYF
DNA: TGTGCCAGCAGCTCAATAGCGGAGCAGTACTTC
V: TRBV13
D: .
J: TRBJ2-7
size: .

CDR3: CASSPKTGLQPQHF
DNA: TGCGCCAGCAGCCCAAAAACAGGGCTACAGCCCCAGCATTTT
V: TRBV4-3
D: .
J: TRBJ1-5
size: .

CDR3: CASSSLRDRGQKVTEAFF
DNA: TGTGCCAGCAGCTCACTCCGGGACAGGGGGCAGAAGGTCACTGAAGCTTTCTTT
V: TRBV11-2
D: TRBD1
J: TRBJ1-1
size: .

CDR3: CASSPIDRDRGLAFF
DNA: TGTGCCAGCAGCCCAATAGACAGAGATAGGGGGTTAGCTTTCTTT
V: TRBV14
D: .
J: TRBJ1-1
size: .

CDR3: CASSGTSAYNEQFF
DNA: TGTGCCAGCAGCGGGACTAGCGCTTACAATGAGCAGTTCTTC
V: TRBV9
D: TRBD2
J: TRBJ2-1
size: .

CDR3: CASRGGDEAFF
DNA: TGTGCCAGTAGAGGCGGGGATGAAGCTTTCTTT
V: TRBV19
D: .
J: TRBJ1-1
size: .

CDR3: CASNSVGGSLRQFF
DNA: TGTGCCAGCAATTCGGTAGGCGGGAGCTTACGGCAGTTCTTC
V: TRBV27
D: TRBD2
J: TRBJ2-1
size: .

CDR3: CASSLSGGERNQPQHF
DNA: TGTGCCAGCAGCTTGTCGGGGGGCGAGCGCAATCAGCCCCAGCATTTT
V: TRBV5-8
D: .
J: TRBJ1-5
size: .

CDR3: CASSVVSGTRAGSGYTF
DNA: TGTGCCAGCAGCGTAGTTTCGGGCACAAGGGCGGGCAGCGGCTACACCTTC
V: TRBV9
D: .
J: TRBJ1-2
size: .

CDR3: CASSEWQVNQPQHF
DNA: TGCGCCAGCAGTGAGTGGCAGGTTAATCAGCCCCAGCATTTT
V: TRBV10-1
D: .
J: TRBJ1-5
size: .

CDR3: CASRDPGQGVHGYTF
DNA: TGTGCCAGCAGGGACCCCGGACAGGGCGTACACGGCTACACCTTC
V: TRBV28
D: TRBD1
J: TRBJ1-2
size: .

CDR3: CASSGTSGGYEQYF
DNA: TGTGCCAGCAGCGGGACTAGCGGGGGCTACGAGCAGTACTTC
V: TRBV9
D: TRBD2
J: TRBJ2-7
size: .

CDR3: CASSTPAGLAGVGEQFF
DNA: TGTGCCAGCAGTACCCCCGCAGGACTAGCGGGAGTAGGTGAGCAGTTCTTC
V: TRBV27
D: TRBD2
J: TRBJ2-1
size: .

CDR3: CASSSNSGDGTSGHRKFF
DNA: TGTGCCAGCAGCTCAAACAGTGGGGACGGGACTAGCGGCCATAGGAAGTTCTTC
V: TRBV5-4
D: TRBD2
J: TRBJ2-1
size: .

CDR3: CASRRQGDTEAFF
DNA: TGTGCCAGCAGACGACAGGGAGACACTGAAGCTTTCTTT
V: TRBV6-5
D: TRBD1
J: TRBJ1-1
size: .

CDR3: CASSVGKGAREQYF
DNA: TGCGCCAGCAGCGTAGGTAAGGGGGCACGGGAGCAGTACTTC
V: TRBV5-1
D: TRBD1
J: TRBJ2-7
size: once

CDR3: CASSDPYRDSLYEQYF
DNA: TGTGCCAGCAGTGACCCCTACCGGGACAGTCTCTACGAGCAGTACTTC
V: TRBV6-1
D: TRBD1
J: TRBJ2-7
size: once

CDR3: CASRGGTSGRYEQYF
DNA: TGTGCCAGCAGGGGGGGGACTAGCGGGAGGTACGAGCAGTACTTC
V: TRBV28
D: TRBD2
J: TRBJ2-7
size: once

CDR3: CASSSRETQYF
DNA: TGTGCCAGCAGCTCACGGGAGACCCAGTACTTC
V: TRBV5-6
D: .
J: TRBJ2-5
size: .

CDR3: CASSQEAGGSYEQYF
DNA: TGTGCCAGCAGCCAAGAGGCGGGGGGGTCCTACGAGCAGTACTTC
V: TRBV4-2
D: TRBD2
J: TRBJ2-7
size: once

CDR3: CALGRGGGYTF
DNA: TGTGCCTTGGGTAGGGGGGGAGGCTACACCTTC
V: TRBV30
D: .
J: TRBJ1-2
size: .

CDR3: CASSSRGWFGTTSEETQYF
DNA: TGTGCTAGCAGCTCGAGAGGTTGGTTTGGGACTACCTCTGAAGAGACCCAGTACTTC
V: TRBV7-7
D: TRBD2
J: TRBJ2-5
size: .

CDR3: CASSALAGGGDTQYF
DNA: TGCGCCAGCAGCGCACTAGCGGGTGGGGGAGATACGCAGTATTTT
V: TRBV5-1
D: TRBD2
J: TRBJ2-3
size: few

CDR3: CASSPDTSNQPQHF
DNA: TGTGCCAGCTCACCAGACACGTCGAATCAGCCCCAGCATTTT
V: TRBV18
D: .
J: TRBJ1-5
size: .

CDR3: CASSANSGGIDNEQFF
DNA: TGTGCCAGCTCAGCTAATAGCGGGGGGATAGACAATGAGCAGTTCTTC
V: TRBV18
D: TRBD2
J: TRBJ2-1
size: .

CDR3: CAIRGGDRYNEQFF
DNA: TGTGCCATCAGGGGGGGGGACAGGTACAATGAGCAGTTCTTC
V: TRBV10-3
D: .
J: TRBJ2-1
size: .

CDR3: CASTAGGGTDTQYF
DNA: TGTGCCAGTACCGCGGGAGGGGGCACAGATACGCAGTATTTT
V: TRBV19
D: TRBD2
J: TRBJ2-3
size: few

CDR3: CSVLGGAVSEFF
DNA: TGCAGCGTCCTCGGGGGGGCGGTCAGCGAGTTCTTC
V: TRBV29-1
D: TRBD2
J: TRBJ2-1
size: once

CDR3: CASSLTYRQGSTDTQYF
DNA: TGTGCCAGCAGCTTAACCTACCGACAGGGTAGCACAGATACGCAGTATTTT
V: TRBV5-6
D: TRBD1
J: TRBJ2-3
size: few

CDR3: CASRPGAGVWTGELFF
DNA: TGTGCCAGCAGGCCAGGGGCGGGAGTATGGACCGGGGAGCTGTTTTTT
V: TRBV28
D: .
J: TRBJ2-2
size: .

CDR3: CASSSSGGAVGELFF
DNA: TGTGCCAGCAGCTCTAGCGGGGGGGCCGTCGGGGAGCTGTTTTTT
V: TRBV11-2
D: TRBD2
J: TRBJ2-2
size: few

CDR3: CASSPRDRVYGYTF
DNA: TGTGCCAGCAGCCCCCGGGACAGAGTCTATGGCTACACCTTC
V: TRBV7-2
D: TRBD1
J: TRBJ1-2
size: few

CDR3: CASSPPGQGFPSNQPQHF
DNA: TGTGCCAGCTCACCACCGGGACAGGGTTTCCCTAGCAATCAGCCCCAGCATTTT
V: TRBV18
D: TRBD1
J: TRBJ1-5
size: .

CDR3: CASSQGAPGGTEAFF
DNA: TGTGCCAGCAGCCAAGGGGCGCCCGGGGGCACTGAAGCTTTCTTT
V: TRBV4-2
D: .
J: TRBJ1-1
size: .

CDR3: CASSLQAGGVRSEQFF
DNA: TGTGCCAGCAGCCTGCAAGCGGGAGGGGTACGATCAGAGCAGTTCTTC
V: TRBV7-2
D: TRBD2
J: TRBJ2-1
size: once

CDR3: CASSPVVGGIHEQYF
DNA: TGTGCCAGCAGCCCCGTTGTTGGCGGGATCCACGAGCAGTACTTC
V: TRBV7-8
D: .
J: TRBJ2-7
size: .

CDR3: CASSLGQLNQPQHF
DNA: TGTGCCAGCAGTCTAGGACAGCTCAATCAGCCCCAGCATTTT
V: TRBV6-5
D: .
J: TRBJ1-5
size: .

CDR3: CASSLGQVNNEQFF
DNA: TGTGCTAGCAGCTTAGGACAGGTAAACAATGAGCAGTTCTTC
V: TRBV7-7
D: TRBD1
J: TRBJ2-1
size: .

CDR3: CASSPPGMGALDTEAFF
DNA: TGTGCCAGCTCACCACCCGGGATGGGGGCTCTGGACACTGAAGCTTTCTTT
V: TRBV18
D: .
J: TRBJ1-1
size: .

CDR3: CASKRLAETQYF
DNA: TGTGCCAGCAAAAGGCTAGCAGAGACCCAGTACTTC
V: TRBV6-1
D: .
J: TRBJ2-5
size: .

CDR3: CASAISTGSVTEAFF
DNA: TGTGCTAGTGCCATCTCGACAGGGAGCGTCACTGAAGCTTTCTTT
V: TRBV12-5
D: TRBD1
J: TRBJ1-1
size: .

CDR3: CASSQPGLASYNEQFF
DNA: TGTGCCAGCAGTCAGCCGGGACTAGCCTCCTACAATGAGCAGTTCTTC
V: TRBV25-1
D: TRBD2
J: TRBJ2-1
size: .

CDR3: CASSYSRFSGNTIYF
DNA: TGTGCCAGCAGTTACTCGAGATTCTCTGGAAACACCATATATTTT
V: TRBV6-5
D: .
J: TRBJ1-3
size: .

CDR3: CASSDPGTGADTQYF
DNA: TGTGCCAGCAGCGACCCCGGGACAGGGGCAGATACGCAGTATTTT
V: TRBV9
D: TRBD1
J: TRBJ2-3
size: .

CDR3: CASASGGRDEQFF
DNA: TGCGCCAGTGCTAGCGGGGGGCGGGATGAGCAGTTCTTC
V: TRBV4-1
D: TRBD2
J: TRBJ2-1
size: .

CDR3: CASSRTTAANYGYTF
DNA: TGTGCCAGCAGCCGGACGACAGCAGCTAACTATGGCTACACCTTC
V: TRBV11-2
D: .
J: TRBJ1-2
size: .

CDR3: CASSLVLESFSGDIQYF
DNA: TGTGCCAGCAGCTTAGTTTTAGAGAGCTTCTCCGGGGACATTCAGTACTTC
V: TRBV5-6
D: .
J: TRBJ2-4
size: .

CDR3: CASSLSGIETDTQYF
DNA: TGTGCCAGCAGCTTATCAGGGATTGAAACAGATACGCAGTATTTT
V: TRBV7-3
D: .
J: TRBJ2-3
size: .

CDR3: CASSFRDGYTF
DNA: TGTGCCAGCAGCTTCCGGGATGGCTACACCTTC
V: TRBV5-6
D: .
J: TRBJ1-2
size: .

CDR3: CASSTGAPTNYGYTF
DNA: TGTGCCAGCAGTACAGGGGCCCCGACTAACTATGGCTACACCTTC
V: TRBV27
D: TRBD1
J: TRBJ1-2
size: .

CDR3: CASSLGVAQPQHF
DNA: TGTGCCAGCAGCTTAGGAGTAGCTCAGCCCCAGCATTTT
V: TRBV5-4
D: .
J: TRBJ1-5
size: .